These T cell receptor beta chains were read from a single sample in a study of persistence of HIV-infected CD4 T cells. The data were produced by immunoSEQ multiplex PCR, yet TCRdb's version contains in-frame clones alone and is incomplete. Of roughly 32,000 clones listed, around four fifths are singletons. These TCRs are of unknown antigen specificity. The sequences come from CD4+ T cells sorted from PBMCs after approximately 20-hour stimulation, collected from a patient who received antiretroviral therapy. The receptors derive from an adult woman with HIV who was CMV-seropositive. The CDR3 runs from the conserved cysteine through the conserved F or W. A D gene is named only where the DNA matches it firmly. Rows may omit the clone size; those that give it use once, few, many or a size class.

v_call,d_call,clone_size,j_call,cdr3_length,cdr3_nt,cdr3_aa
TRBV2,TRBD1,.,TRBJ1-5,14,TGTGCCAGCAGTGTACAGGGGAGGGACAAGCCCCAGCATTTT,CASSVQGRDKPQHF
TRBV14,.,.,TRBJ2-1,12,TGTGCCAGCAGCCCGAATTACAATGAGCAGTTCTTC,CASSPNYNEQFF
TRBV3-1/TRBV3-2,TRBD1,.,TRBJ2-7,16,TGTGCCAGCAGCCACTTTTTCGGGACAGGGTCCAACGAGCAGTACTTC,CASSHFFGTGSNEQYF
TRBV18,.,.,TRBJ2-5,11,TGTGCCAGCTCACCGGAGAAATTCCAGTACTTC,CASSPEKFQYF
TRBV27,TRBD1,few,TRBJ2-3,15,TGTGCCAGCAGTTTAGTGGGGACAGGGTTTCATACGCAGTATTTT,CASSLVGTGFHTQYF
TRBV7-2,.,.,TRBJ2-7,12,TGTGCCAGCAGCTTCTTTTCCTACGAGCAGTACTTC,CASSFFSYEQYF
TRBV15,TRBD1,.,TRBJ1-1,15,TGTGCCACCAAAAGGGACAGGGGGCAGGAGACTGAAGCTTTCTTT,CATKRDRGQETEAFF
TRBV10-3,.,few,TRBJ1-3,16,TGTGCCATCAGTGAGTCTCAGGTTCCTACTGGAAACACCATATATTTT,CAISESQVPTGNTIYF
TRBV7-9,TRBD1,.,TRBJ1-1,15,TGTGCCAGCAGCCCCTCAGGGGGTATTATCACTGAAGCTTTCTTT,CASSPSGGIITEAFF
TRBV5-5,TRBD1,.,TRBJ1-2,16,TGTGCCAGCAGCCCGGACCTGGGCAGGGGGAACTATGGCTACACCTTC,CASSPDLGRGNYGYTF
TRBV5-1,.,.,TRBJ2-5,13,TGCGCCAGCGTACAAACGGGAAAAGAGACCCAGTACTTC,CASVQTGKETQYF
TRBV7-9,.,once,TRBJ1-1,14,TGTGCCAGCAAACGTGGGGGGGTTAACACTGAAGCTTTCTTT,CASKRGGVNTEAFF
TRBV6-1,TRBD1,.,TRBJ1-1,15,TGTGCCAGCAGCCTAAGACAGGGTGAGGACACTGAAGCTTTCTTT,CASSLRQGEDTEAFF
TRBV21-1,.,once,TRBJ1-5,16,TGTGCCAGCAGCAGACGACAGGCTTATAGCAATCAGCCCCAGCATTTT,CASSRRQAYSNQPQHF
TRBV10-3,.,.,TRBJ1-1,18,TGTGCCATCAGTGACGATCTACAGGGTAATATGGGGAACACTGAAGCTTTCTTT,CAISDDLQGNMGNTEAFF
TRBV29-1,.,.,TRBJ1-1,15,TGCAGCGTTAAGTCGACAGCCCGAGGGAACACTGAAGCTTTCTTT,CSVKSTARGNTEAFF
TRBV27,.,few,TRBJ2-7,13,TGTGCCAGCAGTTTTAAGGCTCCCTACGAGCAGTACTTC,CASSFKAPYEQYF
TRBV18,.,.,TRBJ1-3,16,TGTGCCAGCTCATCAGAGGGCCTCTCCCCTGGAAACACCATATATTTT,CASSSEGLSPGNTIYF
TRBV7-6,TRBD2,.,TRBJ2-3,16,TGTGCCAGCAGCACGGGACTAGCGGGAGACACAGATACGCAGTATTTT,CASSTGLAGDTDTQYF
TRBV28,TRBD1,.,TRBJ2-1,15,TGTGCCAGCAGTTTAGGACAGGGCTACGGCAATGAGCAGTTCTTC,CASSLGQGYGNEQFF
TRBV29-1,TRBD2,.,TRBJ2-3,13,TGCAGCGTTGAGCGGGGGGGCGCAGATACGCAGTATTTT,CSVERGGADTQYF
TRBV5-5,.,once,TRBJ2-7,16,TGTGCCAGCAGCTTGGACCATGGGACATCCGCCTACGAGCAGTACTTC,CASSLDHGTSAYEQYF
TRBV3-1/TRBV3-2,TRBD1,.,TRBJ1-1,12,TGTGCCAGCATCCATAGGACAGGGAAAGCTTTCTTT,CASIHRTGKAFF
TRBV10-2,TRBD1,once,TRBJ1-1,20,TGCGCCAGCAGTGACCCTCTTGACTGGGACAGGGGGCGGTGGAACACTGAAGCTTTCTTT,CASSDPLDWDRGRWNTEAFF
TRBV10-3,.,once,TRBJ2-7,12,TGTGCCATCGGTCGGACGGACTACGAGCAGTACTTC,CAIGRTDYEQYF
TRBV18,TRBD2,.,TRBJ2-1,18,TGTGCCAGCTCACCACGGGGACTAGCGGTCACGAACTACAATGAGCAGTTCTTC,CASSPRGLAVTNYNEQFF
TRBV12-5,TRBD1,.,TRBJ2-1,15,TGTGCTAGTGGTTTGGTTGGAGGACAGGGACATGAGCAGTTCTTC,CASGLVGGQGHEQFF